At least ten counts were recorded for the clone carrying this T cell receptor (beta chain). Its cognate antigen is unknown. The data belong to a study of neurological immune-mediated disorders. Study-wide findings and caveats: No sharing of CDR3 amino acid sequences was observed among expanded clones across subjects, suggesting private repertoires in all groups.

Germline-derived CDR1 and CDR2 are SGHTA and FQGNSA. The V end was cut by 1 base, the J end by 6 bases, with 4 bases between. The CDR3 length is 12 residues. Unsorted libraries used 2 million PBMCs kept at -80 degrees C. 5'RACE with 10-nucleotide random UMIs produced the cDNA. The authors obtained over 180 million TCR-beta sequences from 15-18 subjects per sequencing run. Each CDR3 protein gets one entry after TCRdb re-called the 5' RACE reads with MiXCR. Of about 27,000 distinct CDR3 sequences in the sample, 20% to 25% are singletons; the top ten hold 16%. This chain links TRBV7-2 with TRBJ2-1; D not resolved. The clonotype originates from a woman aged 55-70 years in good health. The sample consisted of PBMCs. CDR3: CASSLGFNEQFF. CDR3 bases: TGTGCCAGCAGCTTAGGGTTCAATGAGCAGTTCTTC.